The 22 T cell receptor beta chains below all came from one sample that was sequenced in a study of T-cell memory formation after mild COVID-19. TCRdb processed the 5' RACE reads anew with MiXCR; each CDR3 protein has one entry. Among about 390,000 distinct CDR3 sequences listed, about 21% were seen once. Sequencing used PBMCs or a T cell subset sorted from them (not recorded which). These receptors all stem from an adult woman who had mild COVID-19 (a few samples of this study predate the infection). Cell type and time point are not known.

This clonotype was recorded a few times. The chain couples TRBV25-1 to TRBJ2-1; the match to TRBD2 covers 15 bases. Germline trimming cut 4 bases from V and 3 bases from J; bases unmatched to any gene: 10. Germline CDR1 and CDR2: MGHDK and SYGVNS. The CDR3 has 19 amino acids. The CDR3 region is CASSGTGTSGRSYYNEQFF. For the CDR3, the DNA is TGTGCCAGCAGTGGGACCGGGACTAGCGGGAGGTCCTACTACAATGAGCAGTTCTTC.

This clonotype was seen many times. The CDR3: CASSIGTVRGEQYF. CDR3 DNA sequence: TGCGCCAGCAGCATCGGGACAGTTCGGGGAGAGCAGTACTTC. The V and J genes are TRBV5-1 and TRBJ2-7, with 7 bases identical to TRBD1. J lost 7 bases, V lost 4 bases, and 11 bases had no gene match. The CDR3 sequence is 14 residues long. In germline, CDR1 is SGHRS, CDR2 YFSETQ.

The chain combines TRBV4-3 with TRBJ2-7; perhaps TRBD2 as D (6 bases). Germline assignment: CDR1 LGHNA and CDR2 YSLEER. The CDR3 contains 17 residues. Trimming cost V 0 bases and J 7 bases, with 22 bases left between them. The CDR3 DNA sequence: TGCGCCAGCAGCCAAGATCCCCGAGGAGGGTCCATGATGGAGCAGTACTTC. Translation: CASSQDPRGGSMMEQYF.

This clonotype has at least ten counts. The rearrangement uses TRBV5-1 and TRBJ1-1, with D perhaps TRBD1 (5 bases). The germline V and J ends were trimmed by 3 bases and 3 bases, with 12 bases remaining between them. Germline loops: CDR1 SGHRS, CDR2 YFSETQ. This CDR3 region has 14 residues. CDR3 loop: CASSSQGGDTEAFF. The CDR3 DNA is TGCGCCAGCAGCTCCCAGGGAGGGGACACTGAAGCTTTCTTT.

Many counts were recorded for this clonotype. CDR3 in DNA: TGTGCCAGCAGCCTAGTAGGGAACACCGGGGAGCTGTTTTTT. This gives the protein CASSLVGNTGELFF. The genes are TRBV7-2 and TRBJ2-2; D gene unclear. The CDR3 is 14 residues long. The V end lost 5 bases, the J end lost 1 base, and 8 bases lay between the germline ends. Germline values: CDR1 SGHTA, CDR2 FQGNSA.

The chain has TRBV5-1 and TRBJ2-7, with 12 bases identical to TRBD1. V lost 0 bases and J lost 5; bases outside the gene matches: 3. The CDR3 covers 15 residues. CDR1 is SGHRS and CDR2 is YFSETQ in the germline V gene. The CDR3 is CASSLEGQGAHEQYF. The CDR3 DNA reads TGCGCCAGCAGCTTGGAGGGACAGGGGGCCCACGAGCAGTACTTC.

This clonotype has just a few counts. The rearrangement links TRBV7-8 to TRBJ2-1; 11 bases map to TRBD2. Unmatched junction bases numbered 7, after V lost 1 base and J lost 11 bases. CDR1 is SGHVS, CDR2 FQNEAQ, per germline. CDR3 length equals 15 residues. This CDR3 is CASSLEASGGHKQFF. CDR3 nucleotide sequence: TGTGCCAGCAGCTTAGAGGCTAGCGGGGGGCACAAGCAGTTCTTC.

The chain recombines TRBV10-3 with TRBJ1-2; no firm D call. The CDR3 consists of 14 residues. V was shortened by 2 bases and J by 9 bases, with 16 bases between the two germline ends. Germline CDR1 ENHRY, CDR2 SYGVKD. CDR3 residues: CAISEPTPITSYTF. The CDR3, as DNA: TGTGCCATCAGTGAGCCGACCCCAATAACAAGCTACACCTTC.

V is TRBV14 and J is TRBJ1-5; D is uncertain. CDR3 length: 16 amino acids. From germline, CDR1 is SGHDN and CDR2 FVKESK. Trimming removed 6 bases at V and 7 bases at J, with 22 bases between. The CDR3 here is CASSPLGPSVEQPQHF. DNA of the CDR3: TGTGCCAGCAGTCCCCTCGGGCCGTCGGTGGAACAGCCCCAGCATTTT.

The chain couples TRBV6-6 to TRBJ1-5; TRBD1 is a possible D gene (5 bases). This CDR3 is built from 15 residues. CDR1 is MNHNY, CDR2 SVGAGI, per germline (reference sequence). The ends were cut back, 2 bases at V and 5 bases at J, with 13 bases in the middle. In nucleotides, the CDR3 is TGTGCCAGCAGTTACCCTACGGGAGGGGATCAGCCCCAGCATTTT. The encoded protein is CASSYPTGGDQPQHF.

This clonotype was recorded at least ten times. The junction and the germline gene differ at one end; a read error may be behind it. The rearrangement uses TRBV5-1 and TRBJ2-3, with 11 nucleotides matching TRBD1. The length of the CDR3 is 15 residues. Per germline, CDR1 SGHRS and CDR2 YFSETQ. CDR3 loop: CASSLGQGGTDTQYF. CDR3 in DNA: TGTGCCAGCAGCTTGGGACAGGGGGGGACAGATACGCAGTATTTT.

This clonotype was counted between two and nine times. V and J are TRBV7-2 and TRBJ1-6; tentatively, D is TRBD1 (6 bases). V was cut by 1 base and J by 10 bases, with 17 bases left in between. Germline V gene lookup returns CDR1 SGHTA and CDR2 FQGNSA. The CDR3 length is 16 residues. The CDR3 DNA reads TGTGCCAGCAGCTTAGGGGGGGGCAGGGGTAACTCACCCCTCCACTTT. Translating gives CASSLGGGRGNSPLHF.

This clonotype was seen more than once but under ten times. V is TRBV7-8 and J is TRBJ2-2, with TRBD2 matching over 8 bases. CDR1 and CDR2 from the germline V gene are SGHVS and FQNEAQ. J was trimmed by 4 bases and V by 5 bases; bases with no gene match: 9. The CDR3 has 16 amino acids. CDR3 nucleotides: TGTGCCAGCAGCCCGACTAAGCGGGGGCCCACCGGGGAGCTGTTTTTT. Protein: CASSPTKRGPTGELFF.

This chain links TRBV27 with TRBJ2-5; no clear D gene. V was clipped by 3 bases and J by 3 bases, with 8 bases between them. The CDR3 spans 13 residues. The V gene's germline CDR1 is MNHEY and CDR2 SMNVEV (reference sequence). CDR3 sequence reads: CASSFSAEETQYF. Written as DNA, the CDR3 is TGTGCCAGCAGTTTCAGTGCCGAAGAGACCCAGTACTTC.

The chain couples TRBV9 to TRBJ2-5; TRBD2 aligns across 7 bases. The CDR3 contains 16 residues. The junction had 14 bases not matched to a gene; V was cut back by 4 bases and J by 5 bases. From germline, CDR1 is SGDLS and CDR2 YYNGEE. CDR3 sequence reads: CASSPTAGTPFETQYF. The CDR3 nucleotides are TGTGCCAGCAGCCCGACAGCGGGGACCCCATTCGAGACCCAGTACTTC.

Many counts were recorded for this clonotype. The chain couples TRBV12-3 or TRBV12-4 to TRBJ2-1; D may be TRBD2 (6 bases). The CDR3 covers 15 residues. Trimming pared 2 bases from V and 4 bases from J, leaving 12 bases between. CDR3 region: CASSLRRGLYNEQFF. For the CDR3, the DNA is TGTGCCAGCAGTTTAAGGAGGGGCTTATACAATGAGCAGTTCTTC.

This clonotype was seen a few times. The chain recombines TRBV7-6 with TRBJ2-7; D ambiguous. Germline V lookup: CDR1 SGHVS, CDR2 FNYEAQ. V lost 1 base and J lost 1, with 8 bases in between. The CDR3 length is 14 residues. The CDR3 reads CASSLGDGSYEQYF. CDR3 nucleotides: TGTGCCAGCAGCTTAGGAGACGGATCCTACGAGCAGTACTTC.

This clonotype was found many times. The rearrangement joins TRBV7-3 to TRBJ2-1; 11 bases are a match to TRBD1. Trimming removed 5 bases from V and 7 bases from J; junction bases left unmatched: 10. The CDR3 consists of 16 residues. CDR1 is SGHTA, CDR2 FQGTGA, per germline. As DNA, the CDR3 is TGTGCCAGCAGCCACCTCCCGGGACAGGGGGTAAATGAGCAGTTCTTC. Translated: CASSHLPGQGVNEQFF. Full variable domain (outside the CDR3, taken from reference TRBV7-3 and TRBJ2-1): GAGVSQTPSNKVTEKGKYVELRCDPISGHTALYWYRQSLGQGPEFLIYFQGTGAADDSGLPNDRFFAVRPEGSVSTLKIQRTERGDSAVYLCASSHLPGQGVNEQFFGPGTRLTVL.

A few counts support this clonotype. V usage is TRBV30 and J usage is TRBJ1-5; D is undetermined. Germline CDR1 is GTSNPN and CDR2 is SVGIG (reference sequence). Trimming removed 1 base at V and 6 bases at J, with 16 bases between. This CDR3 has 15 residues. CDR3 bases: TGTGCCTGGAGTGAGGGAACGGAGGTACGTCAGCCCCAGCATTTT. It translates to CAWSEGTEVRQPQHF.

There are many counts of this clonotype. The CDR3: CASSLFQETQYF. Here the CDR3 DNA reads TGTGCCAGCAGTTTATTCCAAGAGACCCAGTACTTC. The gene calls are TRBV12-3 or TRBV12-4 and TRBJ2-5; no definite D call. The CDR3 loop spans 12 amino acids. Trimming took 2 bases from V and 1 from J, leaving 2 bases between them.

The chain carries TRBV12-3 or TRBV12-4 and TRBJ2-1; 9 nucleotides agree with TRBD2. The CDR3 covers 15 residues. With 2 bases clipped from V and 7 bases from J, the junction kept 6 bases outside the gene matches. Here the CDR3 reads CASSLSASGVNEQFF. In DNA form, the CDR3 reads TGTGCCAGCAGTTTATCGGCTAGCGGGGTTAATGAGCAGTTCTTC.

The chain employs TRBV3-1 and TRBJ1-5; D gene ambiguous. The germline gives CDR1 LGHDT, CDR2 YNNKEL (reference sequence). CDR3 length: 15 residues. With 1 base removed from V and 6 bases from J, the gap between germline ends came to 13 bases. For the CDR3, the DNA is TGTGCCAGCAGCCAAGGAGGCCTTAGGGTTCAGCCCCAGCATTTT. It translates to CASSQGGLRVQPQHF. Full variable domain (outside the CDR3, taken from reference TRBV3-1 and TRBJ1-5): DTAVSQTPKYLVTQMGNDKSIKCEQNLGHDTMYWYKQDSKKFLKIMFSYNNKELIINETVPNRFSPKSPDKAHLNLHINSLELGDSAVYFCASSQGGLRVQPQHFGDGTRLSIL.